This T cell receptor (beta chain) was profiled in a study of OX40 agonist ivuxolimab in advanced cancers. Germline CDR1 is SGHRS and CDR2 is YFSETQ. V dropped 3 bases and J dropped 5 bases, with 15 bases sitting between them. This CDR3 region has 14 residues. Study results and limitations: Clones of CD4+ and CD8+ blood T cells grew by week 6 at doses of 0.1 to 3.0 mg/kg.

Regarding this clone: The antigen is unknown.

TCRdb's table, derived via immunoSEQ multiplex PCR, lists solely in-frame clones and lacks some. The table lists tens of thousands of clones, 91% of them singletons, with roughly 2.5% in the top ten. The clonotype comes from an adult with an advanced solid tumor such as melanoma, head and neck, liver or kidney cancer. The material was CD4+ or CD8+ T cells sorted from blood, obtained in a trial of the OX40 agonist ivuxolimab. V and J are TRBV5-1 and TRBJ2-7; D is perhaps TRBD1 or TRBD2 (5 bases each). The CDR3 DNA sequence: TGCGCCAGCAGCTCCGGGACCCAAGGGAACGAGCAGTACTTC. Its translation: CASSSGTQGNEQYF.